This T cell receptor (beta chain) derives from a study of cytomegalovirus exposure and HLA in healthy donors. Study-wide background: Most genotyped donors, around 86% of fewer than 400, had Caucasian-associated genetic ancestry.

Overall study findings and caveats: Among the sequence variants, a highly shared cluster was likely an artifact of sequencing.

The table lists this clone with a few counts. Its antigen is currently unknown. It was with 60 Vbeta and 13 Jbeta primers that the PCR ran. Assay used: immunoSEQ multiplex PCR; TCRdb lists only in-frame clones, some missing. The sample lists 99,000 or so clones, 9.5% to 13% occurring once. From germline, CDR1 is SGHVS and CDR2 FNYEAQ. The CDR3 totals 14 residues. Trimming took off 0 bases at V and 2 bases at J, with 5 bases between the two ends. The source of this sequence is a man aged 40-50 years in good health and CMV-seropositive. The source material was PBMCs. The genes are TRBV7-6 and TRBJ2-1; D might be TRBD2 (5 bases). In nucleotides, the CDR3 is TGTGCCAGCAGCTTAGCAGCGGCCTACAATGAGCAGTTCTTC. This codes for CASSLAAAYNEQFF.